This TCR beta chain came from a study of T cell responses to AZD1222 COVID-19 vaccine. Second doses were pooled across both intervals (about 4 or about 12 weeks). Sequencing used immunoSEQ multiplex PCR; TCRdb keeps in-frame clones, though not all of them. Among roughly 150,000 clones listed, roughly 87% were seen once. Regarding the study as a whole: At baseline, seropositivity was found in only a handful of AZD1222 recipients. A rise in Spike-specific TCR breadth and depth followed two AZD1222 doses.

In the case of this clone: Its antigen is currently unknown.

CDR1 and CDR2 from the germline V gene are SGHAT and FQNNGV. V shed 7 bases and J shed 4 bases, with 14 bases lying between them. This CDR3 is 14 amino acids long. The receptor was derived from an adult who received the AZD1222 COVID-19 vaccine. Sequencing was performed on peripheral blood, taken 28 days after the second AZD1222 dose. The V gene is TRBV11-2, the J gene TRBJ1-5, with a tentative D call TRBD1 (5 bases). The CDR3 DNA is TGTGCCAGCACTCCGGCAGGGCTTAATCAGCCCCAGCATTTT. Its protein is CASTPAGLNQPQHF.